This entry features one TCR beta chain sequence. The sample originates from a study of blood T cell repertoires in COVID-19. The CDR3 is made up of 16 amino acids. J was trimmed by 4 bases and V by 4 bases; bases with no gene match: 7. Germline CDR1 and CDR2: MGHRA and YSYEKL. Assay: immunoSEQ multiplex PCR; the TCRdb copy retains only in-frame clones and omits some. The table records tens of thousands of clones, approximately 90% of them present only once. The chain is built from TRBV4-1 and TRBJ2-3, with 11 bases matching TRBD2. The TCR was taken from a man between 25 and 39 years old with active or convalescent COVID-19. The sample was peripheral blood. As DNA, the CDR3 is TGCGCCAGCAGCCCGATAGCGGGAGGGCCGTCAGATACGCAGTATTTT. Protein product: CASSPIAGGPSDTQYF.